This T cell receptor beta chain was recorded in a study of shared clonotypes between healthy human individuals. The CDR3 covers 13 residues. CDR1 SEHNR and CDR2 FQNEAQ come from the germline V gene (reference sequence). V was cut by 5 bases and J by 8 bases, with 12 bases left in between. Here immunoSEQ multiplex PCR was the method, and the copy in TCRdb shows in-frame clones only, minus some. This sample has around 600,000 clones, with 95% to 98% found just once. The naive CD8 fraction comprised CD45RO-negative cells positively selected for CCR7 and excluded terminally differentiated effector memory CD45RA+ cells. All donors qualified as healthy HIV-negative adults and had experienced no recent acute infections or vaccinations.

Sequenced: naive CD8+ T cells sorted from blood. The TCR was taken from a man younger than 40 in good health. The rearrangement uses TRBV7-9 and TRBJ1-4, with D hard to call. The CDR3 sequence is CASSPDIEEKLFF. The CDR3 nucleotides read TGTGCCAGCAGCCCCGACATTGAGGAAAAACTGTTTTTT.